This T cell receptor beta chain was captured by sequencing in a study of cytomegalovirus exposure and HLA in healthy donors. 13 Jbeta primers and 60 Vbeta primers were used for the PCR. Method: immunoSEQ multiplex PCR; TCRdb's copy keeps in-frame clones and lacks some. The sample lists about 180,000 clones; more than 60% were seen once. This CDR3 is built from 14 residues. The germline V and J ends were trimmed by 2 bases and 0 bases, with 7 bases remaining between them. Per the germline V gene, CDR1 is SGHRS and CDR2 is YFSETQ. This clonotype originated in a human donor in good health. The J gene is TRBJ2-3, the V gene TRBV5-1; maybe TRBD1 (6 bases). Material: PBMCs. This CDR3 is CASSFGGSTDTQYF. The CDR3 DNA is TGCGCCAGCAGCTTTGGGGGCAGCACAGATACGCAGTATTTT. Full variable domain (remainder filled in from reference TRBV5-1 and TRBJ2-3): KAGVTQTPRYLIKTRGQQVTLSCSPISGHRSVSWYQQTPGQGLQFLFEYFSETQRNKGNFPGRFSGRQFSNSRSEMNVSTLELGDSALYLCASSFGGSTDTQYFGPGTRLTVL.